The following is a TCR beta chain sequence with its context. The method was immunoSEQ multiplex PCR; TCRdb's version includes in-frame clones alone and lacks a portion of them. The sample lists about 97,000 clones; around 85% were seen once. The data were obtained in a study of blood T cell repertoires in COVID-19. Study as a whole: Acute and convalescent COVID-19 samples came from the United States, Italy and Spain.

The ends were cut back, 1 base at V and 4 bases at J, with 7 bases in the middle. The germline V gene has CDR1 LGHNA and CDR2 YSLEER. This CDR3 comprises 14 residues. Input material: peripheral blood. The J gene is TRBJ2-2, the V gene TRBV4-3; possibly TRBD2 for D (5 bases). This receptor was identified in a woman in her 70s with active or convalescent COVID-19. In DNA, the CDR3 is TGCGCCAGCAGCCAAGTAGCGATCACCGGGGAGCTGTTTTTT. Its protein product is CASSQVAITGELFF.